What follows describes a single T cell receptor (beta chain). Attachment of unique molecular identifiers to individual cDNA molecules was performed. TCRdb used MiXCR to reprocess the 5' RACE reads, holding one entry per CDR3 protein. The table includes 50,000 to 60,000 distinct CDR3 sequences, approximately 9.9% detected once. This specimen comes from a study of early T cells in non-severe SARS-CoV-2 infection. Germline-derived CDR1 and CDR2 are SGHRS and YFSETQ. The CDR3 is made up of 14 amino acids. V was clipped by 4 bases and J by 4 bases; unmatched bases: 2. The chain couples TRBV5-1 to TRBJ2-2; TRBD1 matches at 9 bases. The source is an adult who was a healthcare worker with PCR-confirmed SARS-CoV-2 infection or an uninfected control (not recorded which). Material for sequencing was whole blood. In nucleotides, the CDR3 is TGCGCCAGCAGCCTGACAGGGGGCACCGGGGAGCTGTTTTTT. Translating gives CASSLTGGTGELFF.